This T cell receptor (beta chain) was identified in a study of shared clonotypes between healthy human individuals. Whole-study context: Researchers drew samples from two women and a few men aged 18 to 49.

Study outcomes and limitations: Memory subsets generally showed smaller estimated richness than naive subsets did.

Once extracted for a subset, genomic DNA was divided evenly among several immunoSEQ plates. The method was immunoSEQ multiplex PCR; TCRdb's version includes in-frame clones alone and lacks a portion of them. The sample has millions of clones, approximately 93% seen once; the top ten hold 0.39%. As to this clone: The target antigen is unknown.

The CDR3 contains 15 residues. V was cut by 4 bases and J by 1 base, with 11 bases left in between. Germline V CDR1 and CDR2: LNHDA, SQIVND (reference sequence). The sample was naive CD4+ T cells from PBMCs. The subset here: CD45RA+ positively selected. The TCR originated in a young man in good health. Some clones in this sample may be carry-over from other donors' samples. V is TRBV19 and J is TRBJ1-5; no reliable D call. CDR3: CASSTNHRSNQPQHF. The CDR3 DNA follows: TGTGCCAGTAGTACGAATCATCGGAGCAATCAGCCCCAGCATTTT. Filled out from reference TRBV19 and TRBJ1-5, the complete variable domain reads DGGITQSPKYLFRKEGQNVTLSCEQNLNHDAMYWYRQDPGQGLRLIYYSQIVNDFQKGDIAEGYSVSREKKESFPLTVTSAQKNPTAFYLCASSTNHRSNQPQHFGDGTRLSIL.